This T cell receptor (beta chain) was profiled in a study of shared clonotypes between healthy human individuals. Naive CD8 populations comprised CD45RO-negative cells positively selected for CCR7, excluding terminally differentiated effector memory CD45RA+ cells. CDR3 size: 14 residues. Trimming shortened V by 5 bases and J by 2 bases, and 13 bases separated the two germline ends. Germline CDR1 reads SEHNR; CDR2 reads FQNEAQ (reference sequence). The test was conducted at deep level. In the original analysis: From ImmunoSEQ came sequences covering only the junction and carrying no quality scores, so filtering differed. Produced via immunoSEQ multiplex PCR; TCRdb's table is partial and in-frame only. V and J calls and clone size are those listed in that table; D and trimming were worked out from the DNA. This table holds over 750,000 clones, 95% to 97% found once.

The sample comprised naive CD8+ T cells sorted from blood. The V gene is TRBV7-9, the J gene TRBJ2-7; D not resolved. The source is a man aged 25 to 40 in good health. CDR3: CASSPRLEPYEQYF. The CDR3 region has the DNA TGTGCCAGCAGCCCCCGTCTGGAGCCCTACGAGCAGTACTTC.